The TCR beta chain described here comes from a study of monozygotic twins with inflammatory bowel disease. Study-level findings and limits: T cell subtypes that differed could not be told apart.

The CDR3 is 15 amino acids. CDR1 is SGHTA and CDR2 is FQGNSA in the germline V gene. Worth noting for this clonotype: The target antigen is unknown.

Used for each TCR library was roughly 3,700 ng of total RNA. TCRdb reprocessed the 5' RACE reads and reports one entry per CDR3 protein, with no DNA. This table holds 200,000 to 250,000 distinct CDR3 sequences. Without any T cell sorting, total RNA was isolated from whole blood. This TCR was sampled from a human donor with ulcerative colitis or Crohn's disease, or a healthy co-twin of an affected twin (not recorded which). This chain uses TRBV7-2 with TRBJ2-3; absent DNA, TCRdb's TRBD1 call cannot be checked. The sample comprised blood. CDR3 loop: CASSPWTAYTDTQYF. Looking up the rest from reference TRBV7-2 and TRBJ2-3 gives the full variable domain: GAGVSQSPSNKVTEKGKDVELRCDPISGHTALYWYRQSLGQGLEFLIYFQGNSAPDKSGLPSDRFSAERTGGSVSTLTIQRTQQEDSAVYLCASSPWTAYTDTQYFGPGTRLTVL.